This T cell receptor (beta chain) was obtained from a study of human T cells and chemical hapten exposure. Study information: Alopecia areata, totalis and universalis patients, mostly female, were included. Study-level findings and limits: Having alopecia, the donors may differ immunologically from healthy people.

This sample's time point: pre-sensitization, week 0. Treatment here: therapeutic diphenylcyclopropenone sensitization with weekly scalp DPC. This clonotype was seen only a few times. Its antigen is still unknown. In TCRdb, the RACE reads were re-called with MiXCR into one record per CDR3 protein. The sample lists roughly 110,000 distinct CDR3 sequences; 10% to 15% were seen once. CDR1 SEHNR and CDR2 FQNEAQ come from the germline V gene (reference sequence). The V end lost 2 bases, the J end lost 7 bases, and 11 bases lay between the germline ends. This CDR3 spans 13 amino acids. The sequence derives from a woman in her forties or fifties with alopecia areata. Some clones in this sample may be carry-over from other donors' samples. The J gene is TRBJ1-2, the V gene TRBV7-9, with no clear D. Sequencing used whole blood, obtained in connection with sensitization to the hapten diphenylcyclopropenone (DPC). The CDR3 reads CASSLTTTGGYTF. In DNA form, the CDR3 reads TGTGCCAGCAGCTTAACTACCACCGGTGGCTACACCTTC.